Following are 19 T cell receptor beta chains from one sample sequenced in a study of CXCR3-negative and CXCR3-positive naive CD8 T cells. General study findings and limits: Naive cells that were CXCR3-positive had more hydrophobic TRB CDR3s (compared with CXCR3-negative naive cells).

Their specific antigens are unknown. 5' RACE with UMI labels generated the TRB cDNA libraries. Using the 5' RACE reads, TCRdb records one entry per CDR3 protein without DNA. The data show about 140,000 distinct CDR3 sequences, and the top ten clones hold 0.4% to 0.5%. Sequenced input: naive CXCR3+ CD8+ T cells from blood. Subset of the sample: CD45RO-CCR7+CD27+CD95- naive CD8+ T cells expressing CXCR3 (TNR3+). All receptors derive from a human donor in good health. Some clones in this sample may be carry-over from other donors' samples.

V and J are TRBV14 and TRBJ2-7; the TCRdb D gene call, TRBD1, has no DNA to confirm it. This CDR3 has 16 amino acids. The germline V gene has CDR1 SGHDN and CDR2 FVKESK. CDR3 amino acids: CASSQEDRGFSYEQYF.

The V and J genes are TRBV5-5 and TRBJ1-1; TCRdb designates TRBD1, a call that cannot be tested without DNA. Germline V gene lookup returns CDR1 SGHKS and CDR2 YYEKEE (reference sequence). The CDR3 runs to 17 residues. CDR3 sequence reads: CASSLASRGVPGDEAFF.

The chain couples TRBV12-3 or TRBV12-4 to TRBJ2-1; the D call from TCRdb, TRBD1, cannot be confirmed without DNA. The CDR3 extends over 16 amino acids. This CDR3 is CASSGGGPLTYNEQFF.

This chain connects TRBV7-9 to TRBJ2-5. From germline, CDR1 is SEHNR and CDR2 FQNEAQ (reference sequence). The CDR3 length is 14 residues. CDR3 loop: CASSLWRGVETQYF.

V gene TRBV9 combines with J gene TRBJ2-1; TCRdb designates TRBD2, a call that cannot be tested without DNA. The CDR3 runs to 17 residues. The germline CDR1 and CDR2 sequences are SGDLS and YYNGEE. CDR3 in amino acids: CASSGRGSGNLINEQFF.

The chain uses TRBV28 and TRBJ2-3; the TCRdb D gene call, TRBD1, has no DNA to confirm it. This CDR3 has 16 residues. The germline CDR1 and CDR2 sequences are MDHEN and SYDVKM. CDR3 sequence: CASSYGADRFPDTQYF.

The rearrangement uses TRBV6-2 or TRBV6-3 and TRBJ2-3; TCRdb outputs TRBD2, but without DNA this stays unchecked. The CDR3 contains 15 residues. CDR1 is MNHEY, CDR2 SVGEGT, per germline. The CDR3 reads CASSPLDLPAAVQYF.

The chain combines TRBV5-1 with TRBJ2-7; checking the TCRdb D call of TRBD1 is not possible without DNA. CDR3 length: 15 residues. Germline V CDR1 and CDR2: SGHRS, YFSETQ. CDR3 amino acids: CASSLGQGPLDEQYF.

The chain recombines TRBV4-1 with TRBJ2-3; TCRdb calls TRBD2, which cannot be checked without DNA. Germline lookup yields CDR1 MGHRA and CDR2 YSYEKL. The CDR3 loop spans 16 amino acids. CDR3 region: CASSQVSGRSTDTQYF.

This chain links TRBV24-1 with TRBJ2-1. CDR1 KGHDR and CDR2 SFDVKD come from the germline V gene. The CDR3 has 13 amino acids. This CDR3 reads CATSDMRIFEQFF.

This rearrangement joins TRBV9 to TRBJ1-2; TCRdb proposes TRBD1, but this gene call is untestable without DNA. The CDR3 consists of 20 residues. The germline V gene encodes CDR1 SGDLS and CDR2 YYNGEE. This CDR3 reads CASSVGPQGRSPEVAYGYTF. Combining the CDR3 with reference TRBV9 and TRBJ1-2 gives the whole variable domain DSGVTQTPKHLITATGQRVTLRCSPRSGDLSVYWYQQSLDQGLQFLIQYYNGEERAKGNILERFSAQQFPDLHSELNLSSLELGDSALYFCASSVGPQGRSPEVAYGYTFGSGTRLTVV.

This chain links TRBV19 with TRBJ2-7; TCRdb outputs TRBD1, but without DNA this stays unchecked. The germline gives CDR1 LNHDA, CDR2 SQIVND (reference sequence). The length of the CDR3 is 15 residues. CDR3 protein: CASSSSGTGSYEQYF.

The V call is TRBV7-8, the J call TRBJ1-5. Germline V gene lookup returns CDR1 SGHVS and CDR2 FQNEAQ. This CDR3 region has 16 residues. Here the CDR3 reads CASSLATDWMTQPQHF.

This chain joins TRBV27 and TRBJ1-5. The CDR3 loop spans 21 amino acids. Germline-derived CDR1 and CDR2 are MNHEY and SMNVEV (reference sequence). CDR3 amino acids: CASSYPPLRPSGWISNQPQHF.

This chain uses TRBV4-2 with TRBJ2-7; absent DNA, TCRdb's TRBD1 call cannot be checked. CDR1 is LGHNA and CDR2 is YNFKEQ in the germline V gene. The CDR3 is 14 residues long. CDR3 protein: CASSQDPGGGEQYF.

The CDR3 reads CASSYTRDNSYEQYF. The genes are TRBV6-2 or TRBV6-3 and TRBJ2-7; the TCRdb call, TRBD1, lacks DNA for checking. Germline loops: CDR1 MNHEY, CDR2 SVGEGT. This CDR3 has 15 amino acids.

The J gene is TRBJ2-3, the V gene TRBV6-2 or TRBV6-3. Germline V lookup: CDR1 MNHEY, CDR2 SVGEGT. The CDR3 length is 14 residues. The CDR3 sequence: CASSYSTTPDTQYF.

V usage is TRBV7-9 and J usage is TRBJ1-5. Germline V gene data show CDR1 as SEHNR and CDR2 as FQNEAQ (reference sequence). The CDR3 is made up of 14 amino acids. The CDR3 here is CASSLAGADQPQHF.

J is TRBJ2-5 and V is TRBV7-9; TCRdb proposes TRBD2, but this gene call is untestable without DNA. The CDR3 loop spans 15 amino acids. CDR1 SEHNR and CDR2 FQNEAQ come from the germline V gene (reference sequence). The CDR3 loop reads CASSQLEPTKETQYF.